The present T cell receptor beta chain was sequenced within a study of blood T cell repertoires in COVID-19. About the research overall: Sites in the United States, Italy and Spain provided acute and convalescent COVID-19 samples.

Some clones are missing from TCRdb's copy, which holds only in-frame ones; the method was immunoSEQ multiplex PCR. This table has 40,000 to 55,000 clones, under 85% appearing once. The CDR3 length is 15 residues. The V segment lost 3 bases and the J segment 0 bases; nucleotides outside the gene matches: 2. CDR1 is LNHDA, CDR2 SQIVND, per germline (reference sequence). This TCR was sampled from a man aged 35-49 years with acute or convalescent COVID-19. Sequencing was carried out using peripheral blood. The chain links TRBV19 to TRBJ2-7; TRBD2 matches 10 bases. The CDR3 sequence: CASSMSGGDSYEQYF. In nucleotides, the CDR3 is TGTGCCAGTAGTATGAGCGGGGGGGACTCCTACGAGCAGTACTTC.